This T cell receptor beta chain is from a study of cytomegalovirus exposure and HLA in healthy donors. Points from the study as a whole: A few of the chains that were CMV-associated were confirmed in vitro to be specific for CMV antigens. Some public TCRs appeared in many individuals, while most sequences were rare.

Germline CDR1 reads SGDLS; CDR2 reads YYNGEE. The ends were cut back, 3 bases at V and 1 base at J, with 8 bases in the middle. The length of the CDR3 is 13 residues. Sequenced by immunoSEQ multiplex PCR; TCRdb stores in-frame clones only, minus some. In the table there are a few hundred thousand clones, about nine tenths of which are singletons. A word on this clone: What it binds is not known.

These donors were members of the roughly 120-subject validation cohort, a group separate from the roughly 700-subject first cohort. Sample: PBMCs. The rearrangement joins TRBV9 to TRBJ2-7; D remains ambiguous. The sequence came from a woman younger than 35 in good health and CMV-seronegative. DNA of the CDR3: TGTGCCAGCAGCGACTCCCTTTCCTACGAGCAGTACTTC. Amino acid sequence: CASSDSLSYEQYF. Full variable domain (missing parts from reference TRBV9 and TRBJ2-7): DSGVTQTPKHLITATGQRVTLRCSPRSGDLSVYWYQQSLDQGLQFLIQYYNGEERAKGNILERFSAQQFPDLHSELNLSSLELGDSALYFCASSDSLSYEQYFGPGTRLTVT.